This T cell receptor beta chain was found in a study of T cells in Graves' hyperthyroidism and ophthalmopathy. For the study at large: Specimen type is peripheral blood, collected at initial diagnosis prior to any treatment.

The CDR3 spans 16 residues. V gave up 6 bases and J gave up 0 bases; unmatched junction bases: 5. Germline CDR1 and CDR2: MNHEY and SMNVEV (reference sequence). There were TCR beta CDR3 regions amplified from RNA transcripts. Researchers ran a first-round RT-PCR on the TCR CDR3 using the HTBI primer set. TCRdb re-called the multiplex PCR reads through MiXCR, storing one row per CDR3 protein. The sample has approximately 410,000 distinct CDR3 sequences, roughly 13% seen once. Uncontrolled infection, other autoimmune disease, pregnancy and lactation each barred patients from inclusion. This clonotype was detected many times.

The V gene is TRBV27, the J gene TRBJ1-6, with 7 bases lining up with TRBD1. The source material was blood. The source of this sequence is a woman under 30 with Graves' hyperthyroidism. CDR3 sequence (DNA): TGTGCCAGCAGGGAGACAGGGAGCTCCTATAATTCACCCCTCCACTTT. This translates into CASRETGSSYNSPLHF.